Described below is a single T cell receptor (beta chain) sequence and its context. There are 16 residues in the CDR3. Germline CDR1 and CDR2: WNHNN and SYGVQD (reference sequence). Trimming shortened V by 2 bases and J by 4 bases, and 17 bases separated the two germline ends. The data were obtained in a study of identical twins. TCRdb independently ran MiXCR on the 5' RACE reads; one entry per CDR3 protein. The table has roughly 720,000 distinct CDR3 sequences, 18% seen once. Separately, the same data were catalogued under a study of T cells expressing NK-cell markers.

Sequenced: PBMCs. This clonotype originated in a woman between 18 and 30 years old in good health. The chain has TRBV10-1 and TRBJ2-5, with D tentatively TRBD2 (6 bases). For the CDR3, the DNA is TGCGCCAGCAGTGAGAACCAAGACACCGGGGGAGAGACCCAGTACTTC. Encoded protein: CASSENQDTGGETQYF.